The clone carrying this TCR beta chain was picked up a small number of times. The antigen is not known. V was clipped by 4 bases and J by 5 bases, with 5 bases between them. The CDR3 is made up of 10 amino acids. Germline CDR1 and CDR2: DFQATT and SNEGSKA (reference sequence). The TCR beta cDNA libraries contained unique molecular identifiers. There were roughly 0.95 to 10 million T cells, and 510,000 or so cDNA molecules came from them. TCRdb recomputed calls from the PCR reads with MiXCR, one row per CDR3 protein. This table has 430,000 or so distinct CDR3 sequences, more than 30% appearing once. The source of the sample is a study of post-analysis software for immune sequencing data. Study information: The disease courses spanned relapsing-remitting, secondary progressive and progressive-relapsing forms of multiple sclerosis.

Study-level results: Compared against controls, patients with multiple sclerosis displayed significantly lower normalized Chao1 diversity. Patients used several TRBV segments, including TRBV5-6, TRBV5-1 and TRBV20-1, more often than controls. Same-batch preparations were strongly co-clustered by F measure.

The sequenced material came from blood. The chain carries TRBV20-1 and TRBJ2-5; D is unresolved. This TCR came from a girl aged 2-10 years with multiple sclerosis. CDR3 in amino acids: CSAMWETQYF. In nucleotides, the CDR3 is TGCAGTGCTATGTGGGAGACCCAGTACTTC.